This T cell receptor beta chain emerged from a study of blood T cell repertoires in COVID-19. Study summary: Two negative PCRs, clearance, or symptom resolution were required of recovered Cohort 3 donors.

Profiled with immunoSEQ multiplex PCR; TCRdb holds only in-frame clones, not every one. The sample lists about 140,000 clones, under 90% seen once, with about 4% in the top ten. The cohort comprised adults aged about 18 to 89 years residing in about two dozen US areas. V trimming: 7 bases; J trimming: 7 bases; junction bases outside the gene matches: 12. The CDR3 sequence is 14 residues long. Looked up from germline, CDR1 is SNHLY and CDR2 is FYNNEI. This clone was picked up one time. The sequence was collected from a man in his fifties in a cohort exposed to, infected with or recovered from COVID-19 (not recorded which). The source material was PBMCs or T cells enriched from blood (not recorded which). The chain has TRBV2 and TRBJ1-1; 7 positions match TRBD1. CDR3 nucleotides: TGTGCCAGCAAGGGAACAGGGGACAGTGATGAAGCTTTCTTT. Its translation is CASKGTGDSDEAFF.